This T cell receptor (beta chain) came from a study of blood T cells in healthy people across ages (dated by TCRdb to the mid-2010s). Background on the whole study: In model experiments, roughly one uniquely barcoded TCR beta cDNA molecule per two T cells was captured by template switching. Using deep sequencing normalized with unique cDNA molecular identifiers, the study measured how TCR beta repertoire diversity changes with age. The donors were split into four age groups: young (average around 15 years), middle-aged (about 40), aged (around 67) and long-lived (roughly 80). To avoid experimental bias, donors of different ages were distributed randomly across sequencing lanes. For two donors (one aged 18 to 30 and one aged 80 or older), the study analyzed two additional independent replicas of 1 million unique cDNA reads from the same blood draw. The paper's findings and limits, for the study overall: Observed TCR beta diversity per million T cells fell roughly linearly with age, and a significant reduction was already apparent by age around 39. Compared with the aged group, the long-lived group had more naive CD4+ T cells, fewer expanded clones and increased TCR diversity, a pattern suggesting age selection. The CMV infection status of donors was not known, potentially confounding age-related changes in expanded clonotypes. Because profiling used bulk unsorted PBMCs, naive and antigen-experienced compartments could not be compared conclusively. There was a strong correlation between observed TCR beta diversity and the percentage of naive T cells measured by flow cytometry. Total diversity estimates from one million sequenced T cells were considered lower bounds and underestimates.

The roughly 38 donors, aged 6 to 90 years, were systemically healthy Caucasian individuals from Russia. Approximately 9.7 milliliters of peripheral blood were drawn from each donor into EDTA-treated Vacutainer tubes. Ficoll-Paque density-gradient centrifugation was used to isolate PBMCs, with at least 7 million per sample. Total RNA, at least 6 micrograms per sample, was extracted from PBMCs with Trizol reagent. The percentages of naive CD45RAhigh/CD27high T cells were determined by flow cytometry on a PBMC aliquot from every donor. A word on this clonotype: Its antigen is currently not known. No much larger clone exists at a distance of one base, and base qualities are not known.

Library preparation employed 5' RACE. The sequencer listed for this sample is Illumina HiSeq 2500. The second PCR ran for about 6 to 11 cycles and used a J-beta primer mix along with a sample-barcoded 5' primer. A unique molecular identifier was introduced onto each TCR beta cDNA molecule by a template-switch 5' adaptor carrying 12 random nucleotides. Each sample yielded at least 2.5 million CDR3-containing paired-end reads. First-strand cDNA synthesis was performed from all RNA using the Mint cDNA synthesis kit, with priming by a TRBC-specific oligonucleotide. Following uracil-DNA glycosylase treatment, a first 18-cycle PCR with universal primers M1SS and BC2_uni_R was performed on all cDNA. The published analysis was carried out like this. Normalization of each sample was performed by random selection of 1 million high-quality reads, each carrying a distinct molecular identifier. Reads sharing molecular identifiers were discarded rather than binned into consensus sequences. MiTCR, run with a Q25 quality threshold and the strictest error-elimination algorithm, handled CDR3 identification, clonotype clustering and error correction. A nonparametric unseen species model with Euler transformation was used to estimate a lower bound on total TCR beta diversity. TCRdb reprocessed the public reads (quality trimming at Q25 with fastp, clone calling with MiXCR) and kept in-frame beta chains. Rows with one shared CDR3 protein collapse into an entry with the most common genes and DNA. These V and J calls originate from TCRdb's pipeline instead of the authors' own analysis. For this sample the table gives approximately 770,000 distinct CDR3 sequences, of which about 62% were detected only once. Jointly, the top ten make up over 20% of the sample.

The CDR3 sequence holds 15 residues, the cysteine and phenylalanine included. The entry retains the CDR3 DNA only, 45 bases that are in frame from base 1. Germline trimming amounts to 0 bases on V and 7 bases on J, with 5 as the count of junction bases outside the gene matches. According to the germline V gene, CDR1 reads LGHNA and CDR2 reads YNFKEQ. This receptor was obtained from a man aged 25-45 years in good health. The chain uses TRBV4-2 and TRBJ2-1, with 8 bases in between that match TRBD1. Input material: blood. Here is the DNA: TGTGCCAGCAGCCAAGAAAGGACAGGGAAGAATGAGCAGTTCTTC. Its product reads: CASSQERTGKNEQFF.